What follows are 11 T cell receptor beta chains derived from one specimen sequenced in a study of cytotoxic CD8 clonotypes in ibrutinib-treated CLL. Only in-frame clones appear in the TCRdb table, and some are missing; sequencing was by immunoSEQ multiplex PCR. The repertoire has 330,000 or so clones, 67% of them found once; the top ten carry roughly 6.3%. Specimen: PBMCs, collected after 36 months of ibrutinib treatment. The receptor source for this set is a human donor with chronic lymphocytic leukemia.

The V call is TRBV11-2, the J call TRBJ1-1, with 9 positions matching TRBD1. CDR1 and CDR2 (germline): SGHAT, FQNNGV. CDR3 length: 15 amino acids. V was pared by 5 bases and J by 0 bases, with 4 bases of the junction left unmatched. CDR3 in amino acids: CASSGRQGVNTEAFF. DNA for the CDR3: TGTGCCAGCAGCGGACGACAGGGGGTGAACACTGAAGCTTTCTTT.

Only a few counts were recorded for this clone. This chain connects TRBV5-6 to TRBJ1-3; D ambiguous. In germline, CDR1 is SGHDT, CDR2 YYEEEE. The CDR3 has 14 amino acids. Trimming took off 0 bases at V and 2 bases at J, with 6 bases between the two ends. CDR3 in DNA: TGTGCCAGCAGCTTGGCGGTCGCTGGAAACACCATATATTTT. This gives the protein CASSLAVAGNTIYF.

V gene TRBV29-1 combines with J gene TRBJ1-1, with D possibly being TRBD1 (5 bases). The CDR3 length is 13 residues. Trimming left V 6 bases short and J 5 bases short, with 16 bases between. CDR1 SQVTM and CDR2 ANQGSEA come from the germline V gene. The CDR3 DNA sequence: TGCAGCGTAGGGGAGGGCTGGGGGACTGAAGCTTTCTTT. Translated: CSVGEGWGTEAFF.

The rearrangement joins TRBV7-8 to TRBJ2-1, with 8 bases that match TRBD2. The CDR3 length is 14 residues. With V trimmed by 6 bases and J by 3 bases, 4 bases remained unmatched. Germline V lookup: CDR1 SGHVS, CDR2 FQNEAQ. CDR3 in DNA: TGTGCCAGCAGAGTCGGGACTAGCTACAATGAGCAGTTCTTC. This translates into CASRVGTSYNEQFF.

This chain uses TRBV2 with TRBJ2-7; 7 positions agree with TRBD1. Germline values: CDR1 SNHLY, CDR2 FYNNEI. This CDR3 spans 15 amino acids. Unmatched junction bases numbered 8, after V lost 6 bases and J lost 0 bases. For the CDR3, the DNA is TGTGCCAGCAGGGATCCTCGGGACAGCTCCTACGAGCAGTACTTC. Its translation: CASRDPRDSSYEQYF.

In its sample, this clone was seen once. The chain carries TRBV7-8 and TRBJ2-1; 12 bases align to TRBD2. J was trimmed by 6 bases and V by 7 bases; bases with no gene match: 10. This CDR3 has 16 residues. Germline V gene data show CDR1 as SGHVS and CDR2 as FQNEAQ. DNA of the CDR3: TGTGCCAGCACAAATCAATTGACTAGCGGGAGCAATGAGCAGTTCTTC. It is translated as CASTNQLTSGSNEQFF.

This chain joins TRBV5-1 and TRBJ1-1; D is undetermined. The germline V and J ends were trimmed by 1 base and 5 bases, with 9 bases remaining between them. Per the germline V gene, CDR1 is SGHRS and CDR2 is YFSETQ. There are 13 residues in the CDR3. The CDR3 nucleotides read TGCGCCAGCAGCTTGTGGCGGGGAACTGAAGCTTTCTTT. Its protein product is CASSLWRGTEAFF.

As DNA, the CDR3 is TGTGCCAGCAGCCTGCCTTCCAACTACGAGCAGTACTTC. It yields the protein CASSLPSNYEQYF. The V gene is TRBV5-4, the J gene TRBJ2-7; no clear D. The CDR3 loop spans 13 amino acids. Germline-derived CDR1 and CDR2 are SGHNT and YYREEE (reference sequence). Trimming shortened V by 4 bases and J by 3 bases, and 11 bases separated the two germline ends.

The chain carries TRBV9 and TRBJ2-5, with 8 bases fitting TRBD2. Per the germline V gene, CDR1 is SGDLS and CDR2 is YYNGEE. The CDR3 is made up of 14 amino acids. Trimming cost V 3 bases and J 5 bases; bases outside gene matches: 6. In DNA, the CDR3 is TGTGCCAGCAGCGCTAACGGCGGGGGGGAGACCCAGTACTTC. As protein: CASSANGGGETQYF.

The gene calls are TRBV7-3 and TRBJ2-3; 13 bases align to TRBD2. Losses at the gene ends were 4 bases for V and 6 bases for J; bases not matched to a gene: 7. Germline CDR1 SGHTA, CDR2 FQGTGA. The CDR3 sequence is 16 residues long. CDR3 region: CASSYRTSGSDDTQYF. In nucleotides, the CDR3 is TGTGCCAGCAGCTATCGGACTAGCGGGAGTGATGATACGCAGTATTTT.

The chain carries TRBV5-1 and TRBJ2-7; TRBD1 matches 7 bases. This CDR3 has 14 residues. J lost 7 bases, V lost 4 bases, and 11 bases had no gene match. CDR1 and CDR2 (germline): SGHRS, YFSETQ. The CDR3 here is CASSALTGWGEQYF. The CDR3, as DNA: TGCGCCAGCAGCGCTTTGACAGGGTGGGGAGAGCAGTACTTC.